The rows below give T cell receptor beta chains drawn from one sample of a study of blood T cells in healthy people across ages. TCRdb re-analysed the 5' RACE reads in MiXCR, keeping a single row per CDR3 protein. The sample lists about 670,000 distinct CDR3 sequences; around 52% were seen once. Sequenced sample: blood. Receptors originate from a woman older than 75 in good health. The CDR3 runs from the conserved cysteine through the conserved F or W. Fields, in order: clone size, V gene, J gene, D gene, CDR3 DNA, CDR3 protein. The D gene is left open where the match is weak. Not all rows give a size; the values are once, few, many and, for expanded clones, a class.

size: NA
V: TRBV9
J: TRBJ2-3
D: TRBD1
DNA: TGTGCCAGCAGCGTATCCACAGGGGGTTGCACAGATACGCAGTATTTT
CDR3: CASSVSTGGCTDTQYF

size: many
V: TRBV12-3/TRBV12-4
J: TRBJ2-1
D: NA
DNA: TGTGCCAGCAGATTTGGGGCCCTCAATGAGCAGTTCTTC
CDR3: CASRFGALNEQFF

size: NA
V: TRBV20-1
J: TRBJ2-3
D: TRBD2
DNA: TGCAGTGCTTATTTGACTAGCGGTCGCACAGATACGCAGTATTTT
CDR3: CSAYLTSGRTDTQYF

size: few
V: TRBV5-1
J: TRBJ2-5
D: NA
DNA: TGCGCCAGCAGGGGAACAGGCCCTCAAGGGACCCAGTACTTC
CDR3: CASRGTGPQGTQYF

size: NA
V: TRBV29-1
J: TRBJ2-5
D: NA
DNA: TGCAGCGTACTAAGGCCCGAGATGGGGGCCCAGTACTTC
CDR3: CSVLRPEMGAQYF

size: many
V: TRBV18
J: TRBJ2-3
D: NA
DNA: TGTGCCAGCTCACCGCTCGCCGACGTGTCGGGCACAGATACGCAGTATTTT
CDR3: CASSPLADVSGTDTQYF

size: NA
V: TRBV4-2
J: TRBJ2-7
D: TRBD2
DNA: TGTGCCAGCAGCCAAGGTCGACTAGCGGTGTCCTACAATGAGCAGTACTTC
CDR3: CASSQGRLAVSYNEQYF

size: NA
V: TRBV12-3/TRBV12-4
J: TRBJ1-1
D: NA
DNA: TGTGCCAGCAGTCAACAGGGTGCCTTTTTCACTGAAGCTTTCTTT
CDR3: CASSQQGAFFTEAFF

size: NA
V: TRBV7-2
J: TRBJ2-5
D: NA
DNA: TGTGCCAGCAGGAGCCCGGACTCCCTCCAAGAGACCCAGTACTTC
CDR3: CASRSPDSLQETQYF

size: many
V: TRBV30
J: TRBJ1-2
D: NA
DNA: TGTGCCTGGACCCCAGAGGGACGGGGTGGCTACACCTTC
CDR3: CAWTPEGRGGYTF

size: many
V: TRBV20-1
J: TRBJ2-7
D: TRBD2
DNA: TGCAGTGCTAGTCGTGGGAGGGCCGTCTACGAGCAGTACTTC
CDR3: CSASRGRAVYEQYF

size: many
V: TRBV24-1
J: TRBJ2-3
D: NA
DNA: TGTGCCACCAGAGGAAGTAGGACAGATACGCAGTATTTT
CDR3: CATRGSRTDTQYF

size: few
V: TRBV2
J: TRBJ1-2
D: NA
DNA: TGTGCCAGCAGTGAAGGGATGAGAGGAGGCTACACCTTC
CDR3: CASSEGMRGGYTF

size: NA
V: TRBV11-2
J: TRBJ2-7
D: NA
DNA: TGTGCCAGCAACCTCGACGAGCAGTACTTC
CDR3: CASNLDEQYF

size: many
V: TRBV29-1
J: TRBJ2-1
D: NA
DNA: TGCAGCGTTGGATTCCACCACAATGAGCAGTTCTTC
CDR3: CSVGFHHNEQFF

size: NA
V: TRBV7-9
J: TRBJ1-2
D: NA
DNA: TGTGCCAGCAGCCGCCCCCCCCCATACATCTATGGCTACACCTTC
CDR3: CASSRPPPYIYGYTF

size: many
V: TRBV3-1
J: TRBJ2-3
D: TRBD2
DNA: TGTGCCAGCAGCCCCTACAGCGGGGGGGCCGTTACGCAGTATTTT
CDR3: CASSPYSGGAVTQYF

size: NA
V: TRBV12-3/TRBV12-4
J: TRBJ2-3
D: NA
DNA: TGTGCCAGCAGTCAGAGGGGGGCCGGATTAGCGGATACGCAGTATTTT
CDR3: CASSQRGAGLADTQYF

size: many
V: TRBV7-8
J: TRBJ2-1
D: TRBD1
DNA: TGTGCCAGCAGTTCCTACAGGGGGCTCAATGAGCAGTTCTTC
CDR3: CASSSYRGLNEQFF

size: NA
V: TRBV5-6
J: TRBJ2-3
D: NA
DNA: TGTGCCAGAAGCCCCCTCAAAGATACGCAGTATTTT
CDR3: CARSPLKDTQYF

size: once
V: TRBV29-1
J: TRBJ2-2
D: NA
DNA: TGCAGCGTGAGACGGGAAATTTCCACCGGGGAGCTGTTTTTT
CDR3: CSVRREISTGELFF

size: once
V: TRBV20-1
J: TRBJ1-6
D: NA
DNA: TGCAGTGGTGGAGTGGCGCCCACACCCCTCCACTTT
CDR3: CSGGVAPTPLHF

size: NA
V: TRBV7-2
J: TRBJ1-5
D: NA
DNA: TGTGCCAGCAGCTTTATGGCGGAGAATCAGCCCCAGCATTTT
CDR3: CASSFMAENQPQHF

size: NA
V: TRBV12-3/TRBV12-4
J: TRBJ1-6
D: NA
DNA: TGTGCCAGCAGTCTCCCGGGAGGGGTGAATTCACCCCTCCACTTT
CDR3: CASSLPGGVNSPLHF

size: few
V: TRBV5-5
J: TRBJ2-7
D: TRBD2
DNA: TGTGCCAGCAGCTTGGCTACTAGCGGCTACGAGCAGTACTTC
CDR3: CASSLATSGYEQYF

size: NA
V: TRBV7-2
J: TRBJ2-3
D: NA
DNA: TGTACCAGCAGCAAAGGGGGCGGGGCAGATACGCAGTATTTT
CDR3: CTSSKGGGADTQYF

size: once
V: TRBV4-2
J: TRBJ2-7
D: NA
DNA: TGTGCCAGCAGCCAACTGACAGGGAGGTCCTACGAGCAGTACTTC
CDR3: CASSQLTGRSYEQYF

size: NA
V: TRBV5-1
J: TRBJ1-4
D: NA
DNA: TGCGCCAGCAGCTTGGGGGCGCGGATAGGTGAAAAACTGTTTTTT
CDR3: CASSLGARIGEKLFF

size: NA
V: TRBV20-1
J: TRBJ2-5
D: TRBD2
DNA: TGCAGTGCAAGCGGGGGGCGCGGAGAGACCCAGTACTTC
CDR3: CSASGGRGETQYF

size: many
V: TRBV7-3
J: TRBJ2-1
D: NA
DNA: TGTGCCAGCAGCTCCCCCCCGGGACCTGAGTTCTTC
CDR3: CASSSPPGPEFF

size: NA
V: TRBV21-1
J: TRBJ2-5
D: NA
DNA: TGTGCGATTCAGTTGGACAGGGCGGGGGAGACCCAGTACTTC
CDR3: CAIQLDRAGETQYF

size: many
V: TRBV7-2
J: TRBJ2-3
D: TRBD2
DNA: TGTGCCAGCTATGGGACTAGCGGGAGTGATACGCAGTATTTT
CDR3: CASYGTSGSDTQYF

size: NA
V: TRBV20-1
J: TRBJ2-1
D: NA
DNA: TGCAGTGCTAGCTCTTGGGGGGAGCAGTTCTTC
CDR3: CSASSWGEQFF

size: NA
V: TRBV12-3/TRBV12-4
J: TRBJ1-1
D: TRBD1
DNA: TGTGCCAGCAGTCGTACAGGGGCCGGTGAAGCTTTCTTT
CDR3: CASSRTGAGEAFF

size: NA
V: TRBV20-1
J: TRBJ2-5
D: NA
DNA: TGCAGTGCTAGTTTAGGACAGGGAGGGCGTGGGACCCAGTACTTC
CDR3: CSASLGQGGRGTQYF

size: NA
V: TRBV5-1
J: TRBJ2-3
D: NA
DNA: TGCGCCAGCAGCTTGAACGGCGGGGTTAGCACAGATACGCAGTATTTT
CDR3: CASSLNGGVSTDTQYF

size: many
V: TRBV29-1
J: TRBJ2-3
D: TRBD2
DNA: TGCAGCGGACTAGCGGGGGGCACAGATACGCAGTATTTT
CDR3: CSGLAGGTDTQYF

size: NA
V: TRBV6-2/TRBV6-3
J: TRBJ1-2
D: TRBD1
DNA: TGTGCCAGCTTGGGCCCGGACAGGTTGATACAAGACTATGGCTACACCTTC
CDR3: CASLGPDRLIQDYGYTF

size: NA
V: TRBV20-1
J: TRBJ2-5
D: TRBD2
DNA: TGCAGTGCTAGTGGTGTAGCGGGGGACCAAGAGACCCAGTACTTC
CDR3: CSASGVAGDQETQYF

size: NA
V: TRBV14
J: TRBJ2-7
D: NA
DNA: TGTGCCAGCAGCCAAGTTGAAAGGGCATACAAGTACTTC
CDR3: CASSQVERAYKYF

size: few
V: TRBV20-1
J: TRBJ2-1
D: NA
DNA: TGCAGTGCTAGCAGGCAGGGGTGGGCGGGCAGCTACAATGAGCAGTTCTTC
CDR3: CSASRQGWAGSYNEQFF

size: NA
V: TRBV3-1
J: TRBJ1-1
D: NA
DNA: TGTGCCAGCAGCCAAGATTTCCCAGGGAGCAAAATGAACACTGAAGCTTTCTTT
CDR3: CASSQDFPGSKMNTEAFF

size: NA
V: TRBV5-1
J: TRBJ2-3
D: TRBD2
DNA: TGCGCCAGCGCGAAGACTAGCGGGGGGGATACGCAGTATTTT
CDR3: CASAKTSGGDTQYF

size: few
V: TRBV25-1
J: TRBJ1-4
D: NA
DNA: TGTGCCAGCTCCCGTGTCGCTGCAACTAATGAAAAACTGTTTTTT
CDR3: CASSRVAATNEKLFF

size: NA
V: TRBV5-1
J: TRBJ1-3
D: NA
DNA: TGCGCCAGCGGCTCCCAGGGCCAGAGGGGAAACACCATATATTTT
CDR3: CASGSQGQRGNTIYF